Presented here are 17 T cell receptor beta chains from one specimen sequenced in a study of glioma-infiltrating T cells after dendritic cell vaccination. Specified time point: after dendritic cell vaccination, including at tumor progression/relapse. This table comes from immunoSEQ multiplex PCR, and its TCRdb copy is limited to in-frame clones, with some not included. The sample includes 75,000 to 95,000 clones, over 75% of them seen just once. This specimen consisted of blood, obtained after dendritic cell vaccination. Receptors originate from a human donor with glioblastoma.

The CDR3 nucleotides read TGCGCCAGCAGCTCCCCCAAAGCGGGAGGACAGAACACCGGGGAGCTGTTTTTT. Its protein is CASSSPKAGGQNTGELFF. This rearrangement joins TRBV5-1 to TRBJ2-2, with 9 bases identical to TRBD2. The V segment lost 3 bases and the J segment 1 base; nucleotides outside the gene matches: 10. CDR1 and CDR2 (germline): SGHRS, YFSETQ. CDR3 length equals 18 residues.

This clone was detected once. The chain uses TRBV18 and TRBJ2-1; 7 positions match TRBD1. Germline trimming cut 2 bases from V and 4 bases from J; bases unmatched to any gene: 5. Per germline, CDR1 KGHSH and CDR2 LQKENI. The CDR3 extends over 15 amino acids. CDR3 protein: CASSPGRGSYNEQFF. The CDR3 nucleotides are TGTGCCAGCTCACCAGGCAGGGGGTCTTACAATGAGCAGTTCTTC. The whole variable domain, remainder taken from reference TRBV18 and TRBJ2-1, is NAGVMQNPRHLVRRRGQEARLRCSPMKGHSHVYWYRQLPEEGLKFMVYLQKENIIDESGMPKERFSAEFPKEGPSILRIQQVVRGDSAAYFCASSPGRGSYNEQFFGPGTRLTVL.

The chain has TRBV5-1 and TRBJ1-2, with 8 bases fitting TRBD1. CDR3 size: 14 residues. From germline, CDR1 is SGHRS and CDR2 YFSETQ. Germline trimming cut 4 bases from V and 7 bases from J; bases unmatched to any gene: 9. CDR3 sequence: CASSNSDRVGGYTF. The CDR3 region has the DNA TGCGCCAGCAGCAACTCGGACAGGGTGGGTGGCTACACCTTC.

The gene calls are TRBV6-5 and TRBJ2-7, with 8 bases lining up with TRBD2. Germline V gives CDR1 MNHEY, CDR2 SVGAGI. This CDR3 is built from 14 residues. The V and J ends lost 6 bases and 6 bases, in that order; junction bases with no gene match: 10. The CDR3 nucleotides read TGTGCCAGCAGGCCCGGGACTAGTATGCTCGAGCAGTACTTC. Translated: CASRPGTSMLEQYF.

This rearrangement joins TRBV6-6 to TRBJ2-1; 9 nucleotides match TRBD2. V lost 10 bases to trimming and J lost 5 bases; unmatched junction nucleotides: 9. CDR1 is MNHNY and CDR2 is SVGAGI in the germline V gene (reference sequence). The CDR3 extends over 14 amino acids. CDR3 region: CATTPIAGDNEQFF. In DNA form, the CDR3 reads TGTGCCACCACCCCGATAGCGGGAGACAATGAGCAGTTCTTC.

This chain joins TRBV5-1 and TRBJ2-4; weak D call: TRBD1 (6 bases). V was shortened by 1 base and J by 3 bases, with 11 bases between the two germline ends. Germline lookup yields CDR1 SGHRS and CDR2 YFSETQ. The CDR3 runs to 15 residues. This CDR3 reads CASSLTGFDKNIQYF. Here the CDR3 DNA reads TGCGCCAGCAGCTTGACAGGGTTCGACAAAAACATTCAGTACTTC.

The chain carries TRBV4-1 and TRBJ1-4; no clear D gene. This CDR3 has 16 amino acids. The V end was cut by 1 base, the J end by 0 bases, with 9 bases between. Germline V lookup: CDR1 MGHRA, CDR2 YSYEKL. This CDR3 is CASSQGTLATNEKLFF. The CDR3 bases are TGCGCCAGCAGCCAAGGTACTCTGGCAACTAATGAAAAACTGTTTTTT.

The V gene is TRBV9, the J gene TRBJ2-1; TRBD2 aligns across 9 bases. In germline, CDR1 is SGDLS, CDR2 YYNGEE. The length of the CDR3 is 14 residues. J lost 5 bases, V lost 6 bases, and 6 bases had no gene match. The CDR3 DNA follows: TGTGCCAGCATAAGGGGACTAGCCGACAATGAGCAGTTCTTC. Translating it yields CASIRGLADNEQFF.

This clone was counted only a few times. The chain has TRBV2 and TRBJ1-3; 7 bases agree with TRBD1. Germline values: CDR1 SNHLY, CDR2 FYNNEI. The CDR3 is made up of 12 amino acids. The V segment lost 6 bases and the J segment 7 bases; nucleotides outside the gene matches: 3. CDR3 loop: CASSSQGNTIYF. DNA of the CDR3: TGTGCCAGCAGCTCACAGGGGAACACCATATATTTT.

The V gene is TRBV30, the J gene TRBJ1-2, with 7 bases lining up with TRBD1. The germline CDR1 and CDR2 sequences are GTSNPN and SVGIG (reference sequence). This CDR3 region has 11 residues. Germline trimming cut 8 bases from V and 1 base from J; bases unmatched to any gene: 1. DNA of the CDR3: TGTGCCGGGACAGATAACTATGGCTACACCTTC. Its protein is CAGTDNYGYTF.

This clone is termed medium-sized (0.01 to 0.1%). CDR3 region: CASSPPAPGGSYEQYF. Here the CDR3 DNA reads TGTGCCAGCTCACCACCCGCCCCAGGGGGCAGCTACGAGCAGTACTTC. The chain is built from TRBV18 and TRBJ2-7; TRBD1 agrees at 8 bases. The J segment lost 3 bases and the V segment lost 0 bases, leaving 7 bases of the junction unmatched. The CDR3 sequence is 16 residues long. Per germline, CDR1 KGHSH and CDR2 LQKENI.

V gene TRBV5-1 combines with J gene TRBJ2-5; D is undetermined. Germline V gene data show CDR1 as SGHRS and CDR2 as YFSETQ. Between the trimmed V and J ends, which lost 2 bases and 4 bases, there was a span of 9 bases. The CDR3 extends over 13 amino acids. The CDR3 loop reads CASSFDSLETQYF. DNA for the CDR3: TGCGCCAGCAGCTTTGACTCCCTAGAGACCCAGTACTTC.

This clone was seen a single time. The chain links TRBV27 to TRBJ1-4; the match to TRBD1 covers 8 bases. The CDR3 is 16 residues long. V gave up 7 bases and J gave up 0 bases; unmatched junction bases: 7. Germline values: CDR1 MNHEY, CDR2 SMNVEV (reference sequence). As DNA, the CDR3 is TGTGCCAGCAAAAACAGGGGGGCTACAACTAATGAAAAACTGTTTTTT. Its translation is CASKNRGATTNEKLFF.

This sequence joins TRBV7-7 and TRBJ2-5; 7 bases align to TRBD2. The germline CDR1 and CDR2 sequences are SSHAT and FNYEAQ (reference sequence). There are 15 residues in the CDR3. The V gene end was trimmed by 1 base and the J gene end by 2 bases; junction bases not matched to a gene: 4. In DNA, the CDR3 is TGTGCCAGCAGCTTAGGTCCTAGCGGACAAGAGACCCAGTACTTC. Translated, it gives CASSLGPSGQETQYF.

A single count supports this clone. The chain carries TRBV15 and TRBJ2-2; no definite D call. The CDR3 is 15 amino acids. Trimming took off 2 bases at V and 5 bases at J, with 12 bases between the two ends. Germline values: CDR1 LNHNV, CDR2 YYDKDF (reference sequence). CDR3 coding DNA: TGTGCCACCAGCAGAACTAACCCTCGGACCGGGGAGCTGTTTTTT. Translation gives CATSRTNPRTGELFF.

With regard to this clone: A much larger clone differs by one base, so this may be a read error. The chain has TRBV2 and TRBJ2-3, with 10 positions matching TRBD2. Germline CDR1 is SNHLY and CDR2 is FYNNEI. Trimming removed 4 bases from V and 1 base from J; junction bases left unmatched: 2. The CDR3 length is 15 residues. CDR3 coding DNA: TGTGCCAGCAGTGGTACTAGCGGGGGCACAGATACGCAGTATTTT. Its translation is CASSGTSGGTDTQYF.

The chain combines TRBV5-6 with TRBJ1-4; no reliable D call. CDR3 length: 16 amino acids. Germline CDR1 and CDR2: SGHDT and YYEEEE. Trimming left V 0 bases short and J 0 bases short, with 9 bases between. CDR3 region: CASSLGALATNEKLFF. The CDR3 nucleotides are TGTGCCAGCAGCTTGGGGGCCCTTGCAACTAATGAAAAACTGTTTTTT.